Below are 29 T cell receptor beta chains sequenced from a single sample in a study of cytomegalovirus exposure and HLA in healthy donors. Primers included in the PCR were 60 Vbeta and 13 Jbeta primers. TCRdb keeps only in-frame clones here, not all; method: immunoSEQ multiplex PCR. The sample lists roughly 200,000 clones, around 85% occurring once. Sequences were obtained from PBMCs. These receptors originate from a woman aged 45-65 years in good health and CMV-seronegative.

V usage is TRBV7-9 and J usage is TRBJ1-2; D is undetermined. Germline CDR1 is SEHNR and CDR2 is FQNEAQ (reference sequence). Trimming stripped 1 base from V and 7 bases from J, with 13 bases between. This CDR3 contains 14 residues. The CDR3 region has the DNA TGTGCCAGCAGCTTAGAGGTGGTGCGAGGTGGCTACACCTTC. This translates into CASSLEVVRGGYTF.

CDR3 nucleotide sequence: TGTGCCAGCAGCGCTAGCGGGGGCACAGATACGCAGTATTTT. This sequence encodes CASSASGGTDTQYF. The chain has TRBV9 and TRBJ2-3, with 9 positions matching TRBD2. With 3 bases clipped from V and 1 base from J, the junction kept 0 bases outside the gene matches. The CDR3 consists of 14 residues. The V gene's germline CDR1 is SGDLS and CDR2 YYNGEE.

This clone has a handful of counts. The chain couples TRBV4-1 to TRBJ2-7, with TRBD1 as a possible D gene (5 bases). The V end was cut by 0 bases, the J end by 5 bases, with 11 bases between. The CDR3 is 14 amino acids. From germline, CDR1 is MGHRA and CDR2 YSYEKL. CDR3 residues: CASSQEPDSDEQYF. The DNA for the CDR3 is TGCGCCAGCAGCCAAGAACCCGACAGTGACGAGCAGTACTTC.

The gene calls are TRBV6-6 and TRBJ1-5; possible D gene TRBD1, 5 bases. Trimming removed 6 bases from V and 3 bases from J, with 9 bases in between. This CDR3 comprises 13 residues. Per the germline V gene, CDR1 is MNHNY and CDR2 is SVGAGI (reference sequence). The CDR3 spells CASSQGNNQPQHF. The DNA for the CDR3 is TGTGCCAGCAGCCAGGGCAACAATCAGCCCCAGCATTTT.

The sample holds one count of this clone. This CDR3 reads CASSFGTAYGYTF. CDR3 nucleotide sequence: TGTGCCAGCAGTTTTGGGACAGCCTATGGCTACACCTTC. V usage is TRBV28 and J usage is TRBJ1-2, with 7 bases that match TRBD1. Germline CDR1 MDHEN, CDR2 SYDVKM. This CDR3 has 13 amino acids. The V gene end was trimmed by 3 bases and the J gene end by 4 bases; junction bases not matched to a gene: 2.

The chain has TRBV5-6 and TRBJ2-7; TRBD1 matches 7 bases. The J segment lost 2 bases and the V segment lost 4 bases, leaving 9 bases of the junction unmatched. Germline values: CDR1 SGHDT, CDR2 YYEEEE. This CDR3 contains 15 residues. CDR3 DNA: TGTGCCAGCAGCCTCCCAACGGGACAGCCCTACGAGCAGTACTTC. Its protein is CASSLPTGQPYEQYF.

The J gene is TRBJ2-5, the V gene TRBV5-1, with 8 bases matching TRBD2. The germline CDR1 and CDR2 sequences are SGHRS and YFSETQ. This CDR3 is built from 15 residues. V lost 4 bases, J lost 5 bases, and 10 bases stayed unmatched. The CDR3: CASSPQAGDVETQYF. CDR3 nucleotides: TGCGCCAGCAGCCCCCAAGCGGGAGATGTTGAGACCCAGTACTTC.

The V gene is TRBV7-9, the J gene TRBJ2-1; the match to TRBD2 covers 11 bases. CDR3 size: 15 residues. The V gene's germline CDR1 is SEHNR and CDR2 FQNEAQ (reference sequence). The trim removed 5 bases at V and 4 bases at J, leaving 4 bases unmatched. CDR3 protein: CASSALAGEYNEQFF. The CDR3 DNA is TGTGCCAGCAGCGCACTAGCGGGAGAGTACAATGAGCAGTTCTTC.

V and J are TRBV5-4 and TRBJ2-4; perhaps TRBD2 as D (6 bases). There are 15 residues in the CDR3. Trimming stripped 4 bases from V and 0 bases from J, with 11 bases between. CDR1 is SGHNT and CDR2 is YYREEE in the germline V gene (reference sequence). CDR3 sequence reads: CASSPRAGAKNIQYF. The CDR3 DNA reads TGTGCCAGCAGCCCGCGAGCGGGAGCCAAAAACATTCAGTACTTC.

This clone was detected only a few times. CDR3 nucleotide sequence: TGTGCCAGTCAAAGGGGGACTAGCGGGACGGCCCAGTACTTC. The encoded protein is CASQRGTSGTAQYF. The rearrangement uses TRBV28 and TRBJ2-5; 13 bases fit TRBD2. CDR3 length equals 14 residues. CDR1 MDHEN and CDR2 SYDVKM come from the germline V gene. V lost 9 bases, J lost 9 bases, and 10 bases stayed unmatched.

The V and J genes are TRBV7-9 and TRBJ2-3, with TRBD2 identical over 14 bases. The CDR3 extends over 16 amino acids. With V trimmed by 5 bases and J by 3 bases, 4 bases remained unmatched. Germline V CDR1 and CDR2: SEHNR, FQNEAQ (reference sequence). Written as DNA, the CDR3 is TGTGCCAGCAGCCGACTAGCGGGAGGGAAAACAGATACGCAGTATTTT. The encoded protein is CASSRLAGGKTDTQYF.

J is TRBJ2-2 and V is TRBV14; maybe TRBD1 (6 bases). The CDR3 consists of 19 residues. V shed 0 bases and J shed 5 bases, with 22 bases lying between them. Germline lookup yields CDR1 SGHDN and CDR2 FVKESK. The DNA for the CDR3 is TGTGCCAGCAGCCAAGATCGACAGGATCTGAGCTTATGGACCGGGGAGCTGTTTTTT. Its translation is CASSQDRQDLSLWTGELFF.

The chain combines TRBV1 with TRBJ1-6; the table's TRBD1 call for D was not verified on the DNA. TRBV1 is described as a pseudogene. CDR3 length: 13 amino acids. CDR3 protein: CTSTPRGPSPLHF. CDR3 DNA: TGCACCAGCACCCCGAGGGGGCCTTCACCCCTCCACTTT.

The rearrangement links TRBV5-1 to TRBJ2-2; the match to TRBD2 covers 11 bases. V shed 3 bases and J 5 bases; nucleotides not matched to a gene: 3. The CDR3 loop spans 15 amino acids. CDR1 and CDR2 from the germline V gene are SGHRS and YFSETQ. CDR3 sequence reads: CASSSTSGATGELFF. Here the CDR3 DNA reads TGCGCCAGCAGCTCGACTAGCGGGGCAACCGGGGAGCTGTTTTTT. The full variable domain, its missing parts supplied by reference TRBV5-1 and TRBJ2-2, is KAGVTQTPRYLIKTRGQQVTLSCSPISGHRSVSWYQQTPGQGLQFLFEYFSETQRNKGNFPGRFSGRQFSNSRSEMNVSTLELGDSALYLCASSSTSGATGELFFGEGSRLTVL.

This clone was counted once. V and J are TRBV30 and TRBJ1-6, with TRBD1 matching over 7 bases. V lost 1 base and J lost 7; bases outside the gene matches: 7. The CDR3 spans 15 residues. Germline CDR1 and CDR2: GTSNPN and SVGIG (reference sequence). CDR3 region: CAWSASGTANSPLHF. CDR3 DNA: TGTGCCTGGAGTGCGTCCGGGACAGCGAATTCACCCCTCCACTTT.

This chain connects TRBV18 to TRBJ1-2; TRBD1 might be the D (6 bases). Between the trimmed V and J ends, which lost 3 bases and 2 bases, there was a span of 19 bases. From germline, CDR1 is KGHSH and CDR2 LQKENI. There are 17 residues in the CDR3. The CDR3 DNA reads TGTGCCAGCTCACCCTCCTTGGGGGGGGCCTTCAACTATGGCTACACCTTC. It specifies CASSPSLGGAFNYGYTF.

This chain links TRBV6-1 with TRBJ1-5, with 8 bases lining up with TRBD1. V shed 1 base and J 0 bases; nucleotides not matched to a gene: 8. CDR1 and CDR2 (germline): MNHNS, SASEGT. The CDR3 covers 18 residues. The CDR3 nucleotides are TGTGCCAGCAGTGAAGACAGGGGGGAAAACAATAGCAATCAGCCCCAGCATTTT. It yields the protein CASSEDRGENNSNQPQHF.

This chain joins TRBV28 and TRBJ2-6; the match to TRBD1 covers 10 bases. The CDR3 has 18 residues. Germline CDR1 reads MDHEN; CDR2 reads SYDVKM. V lost 6 bases, J lost 2 bases, and 10 bases stayed unmatched. In DNA form, the CDR3 reads TGTGCCAGCAGCCCGGAAGGACAGGGGGTTACTGGGGCCAACGTCCTGACTTTC. Protein sequence: CASSPEGQGVTGANVLTF.

There are a few counts of this clone. This chain connects TRBV28 to TRBJ1-1; 9 nucleotides line up with TRBD1. Germline V gene sequence: CDR1 MDHEN, CDR2 SYDVKM. The CDR3 covers 17 residues. Losses at the gene ends were 3 bases for V and 0 bases for J; bases not matched to a gene: 8. The DNA for the CDR3 is TGTGCCAGCAGTTTCCTGGGGACAGGGTATATGAACACTGAAGCTTTCTTT. It encodes CASSFLGTGYMNTEAFF.

The rearrangement joins TRBV19 to TRBJ2-1; 7 bases are shared with TRBD2. This CDR3 comprises 16 residues. The ends lost 3 bases at V and 3 bases at J; junction bases unmatched: 8. In germline, CDR1 is LNHDA, CDR2 SQIVND (reference sequence). The CDR3 loop is CASSMGASGNYNEQFF. The DNA of the CDR3 is TGTGCCAGTAGTATGGGCGCTAGCGGTAACTACAATGAGCAGTTCTTC. The full variable domain, with the rest looked up from reference TRBV19 and TRBJ2-1, is DGGITQSPKYLFRKEGQNVTLSCEQNLNHDAMYWYRQDPGQGLRLIYYSQIVNDFQKGDIAEGYSVSREKKESFPLTVTSAQKNPTAFYLCASSMGASGNYNEQFFGPGTRLTVL.

The chain carries TRBV28 and TRBJ1-3; 7 positions agree with TRBD1. The CDR3 is 14 amino acids. The V gene end was trimmed by 5 bases and the J gene end by 4 bases; junction bases not matched to a gene: 5. Germline CDR1 reads MDHEN; CDR2 reads SYDVKM. The CDR3 DNA sequence: TGTGCCAGCAGTATACAGGGGCGAGGAAACACCATATATTTT. Translating gives CASSIQGRGNTIYF.

The chain recombines TRBV18 with TRBJ2-5; no definite D call. The CDR3 length is 13 residues. Deletions cut 6 bases from V and 1 base from J, with 9 bases between. Germline CDR1 reads KGHSH; CDR2 reads LQKENI. The CDR3 spells CASSGGTQETQYF. In DNA, the CDR3 is TGTGCCAGCTCCGGTGGTACCCAAGAGACCCAGTACTTC. The whole variable domain, remainder taken from reference TRBV18 and TRBJ2-5, is NAGVMQNPRHLVRRRGQEARLRCSPMKGHSHVYWYRQLPEEGLKFMVYLQKENIIDESGMPKERFSAEFPKEGPSILRIQQVVRGDSAAYFCASSGGTQETQYFGPGTRLLVL.

The chain recombines TRBV7-2 with TRBJ2-5; D call uncertain. Germline CDR1 reads SGHTA; CDR2 reads FQGNSA. This CDR3 region has 14 residues. V lost 1 base and J lost 5, with 11 bases in between. The CDR3, as DNA: TGTGCCAGCAGCTTAGGCGGCCGGTCGGAGACCCAGTACTTC. This translates into CASSLGGRSETQYF.

This clone has only a few counts. Different DNA sequences within this sample yield the same CDR3. DNA of the CDR3: TGTGCCAGCAGCTTAGCGCGGGACAGGACCTACGAGCAGTACTTC. Its translation: CASSLARDRTYEQYF. This chain links TRBV7-2 with TRBJ2-7; 8 bases are a match to TRBD1. Germline loops: CDR1 SGHTA, CDR2 FQGNSA. With V trimmed by 0 bases and J by 2 bases, 3 bases remained unmatched. The CDR3 is 15 residues long.

In DNA form, the CDR3 reads TGTGCCAGCACCTTGGGGGGTAATTTCCTAAGCGAGCAGTACTTC. Translating it yields CASTLGGNFLSEQYF. The chain is built from TRBV28 and TRBJ2-7, with D possibly matching TRBD2 (6 bases). V lost 7 bases and J 6 bases, leaving 22 bases between the germline ends. The CDR3 has 15 residues. In germline, CDR1 is MDHEN, CDR2 SYDVKM.

The V gene is TRBV7-9, the J gene TRBJ2-3; 7 nucleotides agree with TRBD2. There are 14 residues in the CDR3. Germline values: CDR1 SEHNR, CDR2 FQNEAQ (reference sequence). V shed 5 bases and J 6 bases; nucleotides not matched to a gene: 8. Here the CDR3 DNA reads TGTGCCAGCAGCGATCGGAGGGAGGGGGATACGCAGTATTTT. It specifies CASSDRREGDTQYF.

The chain employs TRBV7-7 and TRBJ2-5; D call uncertain. Deletions cut 5 bases from V and 1 base from J, with 8 bases between. The CDR3 sequence is 13 residues long. In germline, CDR1 is SSHAT, CDR2 FNYEAQ (reference sequence). The CDR3 coding sequence is TGTGCCAGCAGCCCCGACACCCAAGAGACCCAGTACTTC. It is translated as CASSPDTQETQYF.

The CDR3 region has the DNA TGTGCCAGCAGCTTAGGTGGGGGGTACCAAGAGACCCAGTACTTC. Its protein is CASSLGGGYQETQYF. The chain has TRBV7-2 and TRBJ2-5, with a possible D match to TRBD2 (6 bases). The CDR3 spans 15 residues. V was clipped by 1 base and J by 0 bases, with 9 bases between them. In germline, CDR1 is SGHTA, CDR2 FQGNSA.

CDR3 protein: CASKTGTTRANEQYF. The CDR3 DNA follows: TGTGCCAGCAAAACCGGGACTACTCGAGCCAACGAGCAGTACTTC. The chain employs TRBV5-4 and TRBJ2-7; TRBD2 matches 7 bases. This CDR3 has 15 residues. The V gene's germline CDR1 is SGHNT and CDR2 YYREEE (reference sequence). V dropped 6 bases and J dropped 5; count of bases not matched to a gene: 14.